Following are 2 T cell receptor beta chains from one sample sequenced in a study of regulatory T cells in long-lasting Graves disease. Time point of the sample: persistent/refractory GD, antithyroid drugs over 5 years with positive TRAb. PBMC-derived RNA was used for the TCR library. Assembly of TCR beta libraries relied on iRepertoire HTBI primers together with Arm-PCR of CDR3 regions. TCRdb re-called the multiplex PCR reads with MiXCR, one entry per CDR3 protein. Of hundreds of thousands of distinct CDR3 sequences in the sample, about 22% are singletons; the top ten hold around 14%. The source material was peripheral blood mononuclear cells (PBMCs), sampled when the disease was refractory, from a patient treated with antithyroid drugs. Receptors were obtained from a female donor with Graves disease.

There are a few counts of this clonotype. This chain links TRBV3-1 with TRBJ2-2; D gene uncertain. The CDR3 totals 15 residues. V was trimmed by 0 bases and J by 0 bases, leaving 5 bases between them. Germline CDR1 and CDR2: LGHDT and YNNKEL (reference sequence). CDR3 nucleotides: TGTGCCAGCAGCCAAGATAACACGAACACCGGGGAGCTGTTTTTT. Translation: CASSQDNTNTGELFF.

As concerns this clonotype: Given a much more abundant clone one base away, this may be a read error. The chain recombines TRBV12-3 or TRBV12-4 with TRBJ2-2, with D uncertain. The CDR3 totals 11 residues. Trimming left V 6 bases short and J 12 bases short, with 11 bases between. CDR3 DNA: TGTGCCAGCAGCTGGCGGCAGAAGCTGTTTTTT. Its protein product is CASSWRQKLFF.